Presented here are 27 T cell receptor beta chains from one specimen sequenced in a study of blood T cell repertoires in COVID-19. The assay was immunoSEQ multiplex PCR, and TCRdb's table has in-frame clones only and misses some. The sample shows roughly 97,000 clones, approximately 82% of them seen only once. The sample consisted of peripheral blood. The receptors stem from an older man with acute or convalescent COVID-19.

The chain is built from TRBV23-1 and TRBJ2-1; tentative D call: TRBD2 (6 bases). TRBV23-1 is placed among ORFs of uncertain function. Between the trimmed V and J ends, which lost 3 bases and 4 bases, there was a span of 25 bases. This CDR3 contains 19 residues. The CDR3 DNA reads TGCGCCAGCAGTCATCCAAGACCCAAATACGCCCGGGGGTACAATGAGCAGTTCTTC. It specifies CASSHPRPKYARGYNEQFF.

The chain combines TRBV6-5 with TRBJ2-5; D may be TRBD2 (6 bases). The CDR3 is made up of 14 amino acids. Germline lookup yields CDR1 MNHEY and CDR2 SVGAGI. Trimming shortened V by 8 bases and J by 5 bases, and 18 bases separated the two germline ends. CDR3 bases: TGTGCCAGCTTCCAGGGCGGGGCCGGGGAGACCCAGTACTTC. Translating gives CASFQGGAGETQYF.

The rearrangement uses TRBV7-9 and TRBJ1-1, with D unclear. The ends were cut back, 5 bases at V and 4 bases at J, with 20 bases in the middle. Per germline, CDR1 SEHNR and CDR2 FQNEAQ (reference sequence). The CDR3 is made up of 16 amino acids. The CDR3 nucleotides read TGTGCCAGCAGCCAAATGGTAGGCTTGGCGGGCACTGAAGCTTTCTTT. It translates to CASSQMVGLAGTEAFF.

This rearrangement joins TRBV5-4 to TRBJ2-7; TRBD1 matches at 9 bases. The V segment lost 4 bases and the J segment 2 bases; nucleotides outside the gene matches: 4. This CDR3 has 14 residues. Germline-derived CDR1 and CDR2 are SGHNT and YYREEE (reference sequence). This CDR3 is CASSPGTGTYEQYF. CDR3 bases: TGTGCCAGCAGCCCTGGGACAGGGACCTACGAGCAGTACTTC.

The genes are TRBV2 and TRBJ1-3; D gene ambiguous. The V end was cut by 6 bases, the J end by 1 base, with 7 bases between. Looked up from germline, CDR1 is SNHLY and CDR2 is FYNNEI. The CDR3 contains 13 residues. In DNA, the CDR3 is TGTGCCAGCAGGAGGGAATCTGGAAACACCATATATTTT. It encodes CASRRESGNTIYF.

The V call is TRBV19, the J call TRBJ1-1; 8 bases match TRBD1. The CDR3 is made up of 14 amino acids. Germline values: CDR1 LNHDA, CDR2 SQIVND (reference sequence). V lost 4 bases and J lost 7; bases outside the gene matches: 8. CDR3 protein: CASSTVQGVLEAFF. The CDR3 DNA reads TGTGCCAGTAGTACAGTACAGGGGGTTCTTGAAGCTTTCTTT. Full variable domain (remainder filled in from reference TRBV19 and TRBJ1-1): DGGITQSPKYLFRKEGQNVTLSCEQNLNHDAMYWYRQDPGQGLRLIYYSQIVNDFQKGDIAEGYSVSREKKESFPLTVTSAQKNPTAFYLCASSTVQGVLEAFFGQGTRLTVV.

This rearrangement joins TRBV9 to TRBJ1-2; D call uncertain. Trimming removed 7 bases at V and 7 bases at J, with 8 bases between. Per germline, CDR1 SGDLS and CDR2 YYNGEE. The CDR3 contains 10 residues. For the CDR3, the DNA is TGTGCCAGCGGCGCGGGTGGCTACACCTTC. Amino acids: CASGAGGYTF.

The chain is built from TRBV4-1 and TRBJ2-2; TRBD2 matches at 16 bases. Per the germline V gene, CDR1 is MGHRA and CDR2 is YSYEKL. The CDR3 sequence is 18 residues long. The ends lost 5 bases at V and 6 bases at J; junction bases unmatched: 9. CDR3 DNA sequence: TGCGCCAGCAGCTTACCGGGACTAGCGGGGGGGCCGGCCGGGGAGCTGTTTTTT. Its translation: CASSLPGLAGGPAGELFF.

The chain couples TRBV2 to TRBJ1-6, with D maybe TRBD1 (6 bases). V gave up 5 bases and J gave up 7 bases, with 12 bases separating them. Germline CDR1 reads SNHLY; CDR2 reads FYNNEI. This CDR3 region has 14 residues. The CDR3 DNA follows: TGTGCCAGCAGTCTGGACAGCCGCAATTCACCCCTCCACTTT. This encodes CASSLDSRNSPLHF.

The V gene is TRBV6-6, the J gene TRBJ1-2, with D maybe TRBD1 (5 bases). Deletions cut 6 bases from V and 2 bases from J, with 7 bases between. The CDR3 runs to 12 residues. Germline V gene lookup returns CDR1 MNHNY and CDR2 SVGAGI (reference sequence). The CDR3 reads CASRGGNYGYTF. DNA for the CDR3: TGTGCCAGCAGGGGGGGAAACTATGGCTACACCTTC.

The chain links TRBV19 to TRBJ1-5; no clear D. Trimming removed 0 bases at V and 2 bases at J, with 11 bases between. The CDR3 totals 16 residues. Germline V gene sequence: CDR1 LNHDA, CDR2 SQIVND (reference sequence). The CDR3: CASSIDGLTRNQPQHF. CDR3 DNA: TGTGCCAGTAGTATAGACGGGTTGACGCGCAATCAGCCCCAGCATTTT.

The genes are TRBV7-2 and TRBJ2-7; perhaps TRBD2 as D (5 bases). The CDR3 is 14 amino acids. From germline, CDR1 is SGHTA and CDR2 FQGNSA. Trimming removed 5 bases at V and 1 base at J, with 12 bases between. CDR3 bases: TGTGCCAGCAGCCAGCGGTTCACGTCCTACGAGCAGTACTTC. Translating it yields CASSQRFTSYEQYF.

V usage is TRBV28 and J usage is TRBJ1-5; D gene unclear. Trimming took 6 bases from V and 4 from J, leaving 10 bases between them. CDR1 and CDR2 from the germline V gene are MDHEN and SYDVKM. The length of the CDR3 is 13 residues. The CDR3 region is CASRIGGNQPQHF. The CDR3 DNA sequence: TGTGCCAGCAGAATTGGAGGGAATCAGCCCCAGCATTTT.

V and J are TRBV2 and TRBJ2-2; no clear D gene. The CDR3 is 11 residues long. CDR1 and CDR2 (germline): SNHLY, FYNNEI. Between the trimmed V and J ends, which lost 11 bases and 3 bases, there was a span of 7 bases. Written as DNA, the CDR3 is TGTGCCGTCGGGTACACCGGGGAGCTGTTTTTT. Residues: CAVGYTGELFF.

The chain recombines TRBV4-1 with TRBJ2-5; 11 bases are shared with TRBD1. J lost 5 bases, V lost 1 base, and 6 bases had no gene match. Germline loops: CDR1 MGHRA, CDR2 YSYEKL. This CDR3 is 16 amino acids long. The chain's CDR3 is CASSQAPGQGVETQYF. The CDR3 nucleotides are TGCGCCAGCAGCCAAGCTCCGGGACAGGGGGTGGAGACCCAGTACTTC.

This chain links TRBV7-9 with TRBJ2-5; weak D call: TRBD2 (7 bases). This CDR3 has 15 residues. With 1 base removed from V and 2 bases from J, the gap between germline ends came to 11 bases. The germline CDR1 and CDR2 sequences are SEHNR and FQNEAQ (reference sequence). Written as DNA, the CDR3 is TGTGCCAGCAGCTTAGGCGCGGGGGCTCAAGAGACCCAGTACTTC. Protein: CASSLGAGAQETQYF.

The chain is built from TRBV30 and TRBJ1-1; D gene ambiguous. V was pared by 3 bases and J by 4 bases, with 21 bases between. The germline gives CDR1 GTSNPN, CDR2 SVGIG (reference sequence). This CDR3 is 16 amino acids long. CDR3 sequence: CAWSDDPGLASTEAFF. The CDR3 DNA follows: TGTGCCTGGAGCGATGATCCAGGCCTGGCGAGCACTGAAGCTTTCTTT.

This chain joins TRBV30 and TRBJ2-7, with D perhaps TRBD2 (7 bases). The V gene's germline CDR1 is GTSNPN and CDR2 SVGIG (reference sequence). CDR3 length: 14 residues. Trimming left V 1 base short and J 2 bases short, with 12 bases between. CDR3 region: CAWSGGGRAYEQYF. For the CDR3, the DNA is TGTGCCTGGAGTGGGGGGGGCAGGGCCTACGAGCAGTACTTC.

J is TRBJ2-7 and V is TRBV7-2; 7 positions agree with TRBD2. Germline lookup yields CDR1 SGHTA and CDR2 FQGNSA. This CDR3 has 14 amino acids. J was trimmed by 3 bases and V by 4 bases; bases with no gene match: 6. CDR3 protein: CASSSGLGHYEQYF. The CDR3 nucleotides read TGTGCCAGCAGCTCCGGACTAGGACACTACGAGCAGTACTTC.

The chain couples TRBV4-2 to TRBJ1-4; no definite D call. The CDR3 is 17 amino acids. V lost 0 bases, J lost 2 bases, and 13 bases lay in between. Germline V gene lookup returns CDR1 LGHNA and CDR2 YNFKEQ. CDR3 amino acids: CASSQDSSTPTNEKLFF. In DNA form, the CDR3 reads TGTGCCAGCAGCCAAGATTCTAGTACACCCACTAATGAAAAACTGTTTTTT.

In its sample, this clone was seen once. V and J are TRBV11-2 and TRBJ2-7; the match to TRBD2 covers 7 bases. V lost 6 bases to trimming and J lost 1 base; unmatched junction nucleotides: 9. Germline loops: CDR1 SGHAT, CDR2 FQNNGV. CDR3 length: 15 amino acids. CDR3 in amino acids: CASSGLASGSYEQYF. In DNA, the CDR3 is TGTGCCAGCAGTGGTTTGGCTAGCGGTTCCTACGAGCAGTACTTC.

This clone was picked up one time. The V gene is TRBV12-3 or TRBV12-4, the J gene TRBJ2-5, with D unclear. CDR3 length: 13 amino acids. The germline V and J ends were trimmed by 0 bases and 3 bases, with 5 bases remaining between them. The CDR3 loop is CASSLAEKETQYF. CDR3 nucleotides: TGTGCCAGCAGTTTAGCGGAGAAAGAGACCCAGTACTTC.

V and J are TRBV6-5 and TRBJ1-4; the D gene is possibly TRBD1 (5 bases). Looked up from germline, CDR1 is MNHEY and CDR2 is SVGAGI. This CDR3 region has 14 residues. Trimming took off 2 bases at V and 8 bases at J, with 12 bases between the two ends. The CDR3 DNA is TGTGCCAGCAGTTACGGCAGGGCGGACGAAAAACTGTTTTTT. As protein: CASSYGRADEKLFF.

The V gene is TRBV19, the J gene TRBJ1-4, with 8 nucleotides matching TRBD1. With V trimmed by 5 bases and J by 8 bases, 10 bases remained unmatched. CDR1 is LNHDA, CDR2 SQIVND, per germline (reference sequence). The CDR3 is 15 amino acids. CDR3 in DNA: TGTGCCAGTAGTGCTCAGGGGGCCGGGGGAGAAAAACTGTTTTTT. Translation gives CASSAQGAGGEKLFF.

This chain links TRBV7-9 with TRBJ1-5; 7 positions agree with TRBD1. V lost 5 bases and J lost 2; bases outside the gene matches: 6. Germline lookup yields CDR1 SEHNR and CDR2 FQNEAQ (reference sequence). The CDR3 is made up of 15 amino acids. This chain's CDR3 is CASSQGQRGNQPQHF. In nucleotides, the CDR3 is TGTGCCAGCAGCCAGGGACAGAGAGGCAATCAGCCCCAGCATTTT.

The gene calls are TRBV27 and TRBJ2-7; D possibly corresponds to TRBD2 (5 bases). Germline CDR1 is MNHEY and CDR2 is SMNVEV (reference sequence). The CDR3 is 13 amino acids. Trimming shortened V by 8 bases and J by 1 base, and 12 bases separated the two germline ends. The CDR3: CASGEGSSYEQYF. CDR3 bases: TGTGCCAGCGGAGAAGGGAGTTCCTACGAGCAGTACTTC.

J is TRBJ2-5 and V is TRBV12-3 or TRBV12-4; a possible D gene is TRBD2 (5 bases). The length of the CDR3 is 11 residues. V shed 7 bases and J shed 5 bases, with 8 bases lying between them. DNA of the CDR3: TGTGCCAGCACTTCGGGGGAGACCCAGTACTTC. It codes for CASTSGETQYF.